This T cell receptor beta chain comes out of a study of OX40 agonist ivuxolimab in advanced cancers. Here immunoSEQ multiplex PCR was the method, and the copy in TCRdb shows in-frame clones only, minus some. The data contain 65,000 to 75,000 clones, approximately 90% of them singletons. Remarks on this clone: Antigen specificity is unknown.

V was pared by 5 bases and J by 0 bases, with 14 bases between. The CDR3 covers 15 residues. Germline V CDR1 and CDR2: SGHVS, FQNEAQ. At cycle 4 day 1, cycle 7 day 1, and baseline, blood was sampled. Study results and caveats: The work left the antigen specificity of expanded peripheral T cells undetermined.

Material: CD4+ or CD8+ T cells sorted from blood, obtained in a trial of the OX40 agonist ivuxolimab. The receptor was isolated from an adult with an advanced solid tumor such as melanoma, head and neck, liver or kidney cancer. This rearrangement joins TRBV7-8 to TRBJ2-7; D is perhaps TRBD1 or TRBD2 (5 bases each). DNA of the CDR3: TGTGCCAGCAGCGTACAGGCTGCGGGCTCCTACGAGCAGTACTTC. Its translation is CASSVQAAGSYEQYF.